The 32 T cell receptor beta chains in this list originate from one sample, sequenced in a study of blood T cell repertoires in COVID-19. Here immunoSEQ multiplex PCR was the method, and the copy in TCRdb shows in-frame clones only, minus some. Of under 250,000 clones detected, 65% to 85% appear once; the ten largest clones hold about 2.1%. The sequencing input was peripheral blood. Every receptor here comes from a woman in her sixties with acute or convalescent COVID-19.

The chain joins TRBV19 to TRBJ2-2, with unresolved D. Looked up from germline, CDR1 is LNHDA and CDR2 is SQIVND (reference sequence). The germline V and J ends were trimmed by 8 bases and 3 bases, with 19 bases remaining between them. The CDR3 length is 16 residues. Written as DNA, the CDR3 is TGTGCCAGTGGGCCGCTCGACGGAATATACACCGGGGAGCTGTTTTTT. It translates to CASGPLDGIYTGELFF.

This chain joins TRBV5-5 and TRBJ2-5; D may be TRBD2 (6 bases). V shed 0 bases and J shed 4 bases, with 13 bases lying between them. The germline CDR1 and CDR2 sequences are SGHKS and YYEKEE (reference sequence). The CDR3 runs 15 residues. The CDR3 protein is CASSLEGRRGETQYF. CDR3 nucleotide sequence: TGTGCCAGCAGCTTGGAGGGCAGGAGGGGAGAGACCCAGTACTTC. Looking up the rest from reference TRBV5-5 and TRBJ2-5 gives the full variable domain: DAGVTQSPTHLIKTRGQQVTLRCSPISGHKSVSWYQQVLGQGPQFIFQYYEKEERGRGNFPDRFSARQFPNYSSELNVNALLLGDSALYLCASSLEGRRGETQYFGPGTRLLVL.

J is TRBJ1-6 and V is TRBV6-1; D remains unclear. The germline CDR1 and CDR2 sequences are MNHNS and SASEGT. This CDR3 region has 12 residues. V lost 2 bases and J lost 12, with 8 bases in between. This chain's CDR3 is CASSEHPLPLHF. The CDR3, as DNA: TGTGCCAGCAGTGAACACCCACTACCCCTCCACTTT.

This chain connects TRBV30 to TRBJ1-6; TRBD1 aligns across 7 bases. Trimming at V came to 3 bases and at J to 7 bases, leaving 6 bases not matched to a gene. CDR1 is GTSNPN and CDR2 is SVGIG in the germline V gene (reference sequence). There are 14 residues in the CDR3. CDR3 residues: CAWRSQGKNSPLHF. The CDR3 nucleotides are TGTGCCTGGAGATCACAGGGGAAGAATTCACCCCTCCACTTT.

This chain connects TRBV7-9 to TRBJ1-1, with 7 bases identical to TRBD1. V lost 6 bases and J lost 3; bases outside the gene matches: 7. CDR1 SEHNR and CDR2 FQNEAQ come from the germline V gene (reference sequence). The CDR3 extends over 14 amino acids. The CDR3 sequence is CASSSTGADTEAFF. CDR3 bases: TGTGCCAGCAGTTCTACAGGGGCGGACACTGAAGCTTTCTTT.

This chain uses TRBV5-5 with TRBJ2-1; 7 bases match TRBD1. The CDR3 spans 12 residues. Trimming cost V 3 bases and J 9 bases; bases outside gene matches: 3. The V gene's germline CDR1 is SGHKS and CDR2 YYEKEE (reference sequence). CDR3 DNA sequence: TGTGCCAGCAGCTCTAGGACAGGTGAGCAGTTCTTC. Translated, it gives CASSSRTGEQFF.

This chain links TRBV19 with TRBJ1-2; unclear D gene. V dropped 2 bases and J dropped 5 bases, with 9 bases sitting between them. Germline CDR1 LNHDA, CDR2 SQIVND (reference sequence). This CDR3 is 13 amino acids long. The CDR3 DNA reads as TGTGCCAGTAGTATAACAGAAACTTATGGCTACACCTTC. It encodes CASSITETYGYTF.

The chain carries TRBV28 and TRBJ2-1, with D uncertain. The CDR3 spans 14 residues. V was trimmed by 6 bases and J by 0 bases, leaving 9 bases between them. From germline, CDR1 is MDHEN and CDR2 SYDVKM. The CDR3 region has the DNA TGTGCCAGCAGCGAGATTAGCTCCTACAATGAGCAGTTCTTC. Translation gives CASSEISSYNEQFF. Using reference TRBV28 and TRBJ2-1 for the parts outside the CDR3, the full variable domain is DVKVTQSSRYLVKRTGEKVFLECVQDMDHENMFWYRQDPGLGLRLIYFSYDVKMKEKGDIPEGYSVSREKKERFSLILESASTNQTSMYLCASSEISSYNEQFFGPGTRLTVL.

This clone is a singleton in its sample. The chain joins TRBV7-9 to TRBJ1-2; a possible D gene is TRBD1 (5 bases). V was clipped by 3 bases and J by 7 bases, with 21 bases between them. The CDR3 totals 16 residues. CDR1 is SEHNR, CDR2 FQNEAQ, per germline (reference sequence). In DNA form, the CDR3 reads TGTGCCAGCAGCTTGGAGGGTCGACAGTTAACCGGTGGCTACACCTTC. This gives the protein CASSLEGRQLTGGYTF. The full variable domain, its missing parts supplied by reference TRBV7-9 and TRBJ1-2, is DTGVSQNPRHKITKRGQNVTFRCDPISEHNRLYWYRQTLGQGPEFLTYFQNEAQLEKSRLLSDRFSAERPKGSFSTLEIQRTEQGDSAMYLCASSLEGRQLTGGYTFGSGTRLTVV.

V and J are TRBV7-3 and TRBJ2-3; 8 nucleotides match TRBD2. V was pared by 2 bases and J by 3 bases, with 7 bases of the junction left unmatched. CDR3 length: 16 amino acids. CDR1 and CDR2 from the germline V gene are SGHTA and FQGTGA. The CDR3 nucleotides are TGTGCCAGCAGCTTAGGAGCGGGGGTCGGAACAGATACGCAGTATTTT. Translation: CASSLGAGVGTDTQYF.

The gene calls are TRBV5-1 and TRBJ2-1; TRBD2 aligns across 8 bases. Germline CDR1 SGHRS, CDR2 YFSETQ. The CDR3 is 17 residues long. The junction had 14 bases not matched to a gene; V was cut back by 1 base and J by 8 bases. The CDR3 DNA reads as TGCGCCAGCAGCTTGCGAGTGGGACTAGGGTTGAGGGATGAGCAGTTCTTC. Amino acid sequence: CASSLRVGLGLRDEQFF.

This chain joins TRBV10-3 and TRBJ1-1; D is perhaps TRBD1 (6 bases). Trimming cost V 7 bases and J 0 bases, with 24 bases left between them. The CDR3 length is 18 residues. CDR1 ENHRY and CDR2 SYGVKD come from the germline V gene. DNA for the CDR3: TGTGCCATCAAAGGAGGGGGGGGCACTGGTGCCTTGAACACTGAAGCTTTCTTT. It translates to CAIKGGGGTGALNTEAFF.

J is TRBJ1-6 and V is TRBV5-4, with TRBD1 identical over 11 bases. After removal of 4 bases from V and 10 bases from J, the junction contained 13 bases not matched to a gene. CDR1 and CDR2 (germline): SGHNT, YYREEE (reference sequence). This CDR3 comprises 17 residues. CDR3 DNA sequence: TGTGCCAGCAGCCCAGGGACAGGGGGAGGTCTTAGATCACCCCTCCACTTT. The encoded protein is CASSPGTGGGLRSPLHF.

The V and J genes are TRBV30 and TRBJ1-2, with 9 nucleotides matching TRBD1. This CDR3 region has 13 residues. Looked up from germline, CDR1 is GTSNPN and CDR2 is SVGIG (reference sequence). In DNA form, the CDR3 reads TGTGCATCGAGGGACAGGGTTCTTTCGGGCTACACCTTC. This encodes CASRDRVLSGYTF.

This clone came up once. Within the sample, other DNA sequences also encode this same CDR3. This chain links TRBV6-5 with TRBJ1-6; D not certain. The CDR3 is 15 amino acids. Deletions cut 0 bases from V and 7 bases from J, with 10 bases between. CDR1 and CDR2 (germline): MNHEY, SVGAGI. The CDR3 sequence is CASSYSIRGNSPLHF. The CDR3 nucleotides read TGTGCCAGCAGTTACTCGATCCGGGGAAATTCACCCCTCCACTTT.

For the CDR3, the DNA is TGTGCCAGCAGACGGGACAGTCTGTCCTATGGCTACACCTTC. Protein: CASRRDSLSYGYTF. The J gene is TRBJ1-2, the V gene TRBV5-6, with TRBD1 identical over 7 bases. V shed 5 bases and J 4 bases; nucleotides not matched to a gene: 8. The germline V gene has CDR1 SGHDT and CDR2 YYEEEE. This CDR3 region has 14 residues.

V is TRBV5-1 and J is TRBJ2-3; perhaps TRBD1 as D (6 bases). The CDR3 is 15 amino acids. Trimming pared 0 bases from V and 1 base from J, leaving 9 bases between. Looked up from germline, CDR1 is SGHRS and CDR2 is YFSETQ. The CDR3: CASSLGGGGTDTQYF. CDR3 DNA sequence: TGCGCCAGCAGCTTGGGTGGGGGCGGCACAGATACGCAGTATTTT.

The V and J genes are TRBV28 and TRBJ1-5; D ambiguous. The CDR3 covers 12 residues. The germline CDR1 and CDR2 sequences are MDHEN and SYDVKM. V shed 3 bases and J shed 7 bases, with 7 bases lying between them. CDR3 loop: CASSLLEQPQHF. The DNA for the CDR3 is TGTGCCAGCAGTTTGTTGGAGCAGCCCCAGCATTTT.

V usage is TRBV5-4 and J usage is TRBJ2-6; 9 bases fit TRBD1. V trimming: 5 bases; J trimming: 0 bases; junction bases outside the gene matches: 9. Germline CDR1 reads SGHNT; CDR2 reads YYREEE (reference sequence). CDR3 size: 18 residues. Written as DNA, the CDR3 is TGTGCCAGCAGACAGGACAGGGGATTGTCCTCTGGGGCCAACGTCCTGACTTTC. Its protein product is CASRQDRGLSSGANVLTF.

The genes are TRBV7-6 and TRBJ2-3, with TRBD1 as a possible D gene (5 bases). The CDR3 contains 17 residues. CDR1 and CDR2 from the germline V gene are SGHVS and FNYEAQ. V was trimmed by 5 bases and J by 0 bases, leaving 18 bases between them. CDR3 protein: CASSLDSTDASTDTQYF. The CDR3 region has the DNA TGTGCCAGCAGCCTAGACAGCACTGACGCTAGCACAGATACGCAGTATTTT.

This chain connects TRBV6-2 or TRBV6-3 to TRBJ2-2, with 9 bases lining up with TRBD2. The CDR3 consists of 16 residues. Unmatched junction bases numbered 9, after V lost 5 bases and J lost 5 bases. CDR1 and CDR2 (germline): MNHEY, SVGEGT. The CDR3 is CASSASGGSETGELFF. The CDR3 DNA sequence: TGTGCCAGCAGTGCGAGCGGGGGGAGTGAAACCGGGGAGCTGTTTTTT.

A single count supports this clone. V usage is TRBV18 and J usage is TRBJ2-1, with 11 bases identical to TRBD2. The ends lost 2 bases at V and 9 bases at J; junction bases unmatched: 9. The CDR3 sequence is 16 residues long. Germline loops: CDR1 KGHSH, CDR2 LQKENI. The CDR3 here is CASSPDRASGGSEQFF. The DNA for the CDR3 is TGTGCCAGCTCACCAGATCGGGCTAGCGGGGGGTCTGAGCAGTTCTTC. The entire variable domain, with the rest obtained from reference TRBV18 and TRBJ2-1, is as follows: NAGVMQNPRHLVRRRGQEARLRCSPMKGHSHVYWYRQLPEEGLKFMVYLQKENIIDESGMPKERFSAEFPKEGPSILRIQQVVRGDSAAYFCASSPDRASGGSEQFFGPGTRLTVL.

The genes are TRBV6-5 and TRBJ1-3, with D possibly being TRBD1 (6 bases). With 10 bases removed from V and 2 bases from J, the gap between germline ends came to 15 bases. Germline V gene data show CDR1 as MNHEY and CDR2 as SVGAGI. CDR3 length equals 14 residues. CDR3 region: CATRTGTAGNTIYF. CDR3 bases: TGTGCCACTAGAACAGGGACGGCTGGAAACACCATATATTTT.

The chain couples TRBV20-1 to TRBJ1-2; 9 bases match TRBD1. This CDR3 is 14 amino acids long. V was pared by 3 bases and J by 2 bases, with 4 bases of the junction left unmatched. CDR1 is DFQATT, CDR2 SNEGSKA, per germline (reference sequence). CDR3 protein: CSASGGQGNYGYTF. Written as DNA, the CDR3 is TGCAGTGCTAGTGGGGGACAGGGAAACTATGGCTACACCTTC.

The chain joins TRBV6-5 to TRBJ1-1, with 8 bases aligning to TRBD1. Germline V lookup: CDR1 MNHEY, CDR2 SVGAGI. The ends lost 10 bases at V and 0 bases at J; junction bases unmatched: 10. The CDR3 loop spans 15 amino acids. The CDR3 DNA follows: TGTGCCACCGGACAGGGTTCCTACATGAACACTGAAGCTTTCTTT. It encodes CATGQGSYMNTEAFF.

The chain links TRBV5-1 to TRBJ2-7; 10 nucleotides align to TRBD1. Unmatched junction bases numbered 5, after V lost 3 bases and J lost 5 bases. This CDR3 is built from 14 residues. In germline, CDR1 is SGHRS, CDR2 YFSETQ. The CDR3 coding sequence is TGCGCCAGCAGCTCATCCGGGACAGGGGACGAGCAGTACTTC. Translated, it gives CASSSSGTGDEQYF.

This clone showed up just a few times. The rearrangement joins TRBV30 to TRBJ1-4; possible D gene TRBD1, 6 bases. CDR3 size: 15 residues. V was cut by 2 bases and J by 1 base, with 11 bases left in between. Per germline, CDR1 GTSNPN and CDR2 SVGIG (reference sequence). In DNA, the CDR3 is TGTGCCTGGAGTCCAAAGACAGGAACTAATGAAAAACTGTTTTTT. It yields the protein CAWSPKTGTNEKLFF.

The chain joins TRBV7-9 to TRBJ2-2; D is perhaps TRBD2 (5 bases). V gave up 5 bases and J gave up 0 bases, with 10 bases separating them. This CDR3 contains 15 residues. Germline CDR1 is SEHNR and CDR2 is FQNEAQ (reference sequence). The CDR3 DNA sequence: TGTGCCAGCAGCAGCTCCGGGACGAACACCGGGGAGCTGTTTTTT. Its protein is CASSSSGTNTGELFF.

The chain is built from TRBV5-8 and TRBJ1-2; no clear D. Trimming took 0 bases from V and 2 from J, leaving 5 bases between them. Looked up from germline, CDR1 is SGHTS and CDR2 is YDEGEE. This CDR3 is 13 amino acids long. The CDR3 reads CASSLGPNYGYTF. Here the CDR3 DNA reads TGTGCCAGCAGCTTGGGGCCAAACTATGGCTACACCTTC.

This chain uses TRBV5-6 with TRBJ2-5, with D tentatively TRBD2 (6 bases). Germline assignment: CDR1 SGHDT and CDR2 YYEEEE. The CDR3 has 14 residues. V lost 4 bases and J lost 1, with 11 bases in between. The DNA for the CDR3 is TGTGCCAGCAGCACGGGACTGACCCAAGAGACCCAGTACTTC. Protein: CASSTGLTQETQYF.

This clone was seen a handful of times. V and J are TRBV30 and TRBJ2-7; D is uncertain. Germline assignment: CDR1 GTSNPN and CDR2 SVGIG (reference sequence). This CDR3 is built from 12 residues. The V end lost 0 bases, the J end lost 3 bases, and 6 bases lay between the germline ends. The CDR3 here is CAWSVQDYEQYF. DNA for the CDR3: TGTGCCTGGAGTGTGCAGGACTACGAGCAGTACTTC.

The chain uses TRBV29-1 and TRBJ1-5; the match to TRBD1 covers 7 bases. V gave up 7 bases and J gave up 5 bases; unmatched junction bases: 8. CDR3 length: 13 amino acids. Germline CDR1 and CDR2: SQVTM and ANQGSEA. CDR3 nucleotide sequence: TGCAGCGCCATGACAGGGTTCGATCAGCCCCAGCATTTT. This codes for CSAMTGFDQPQHF. The variable domain in full, with the rest retrieved from reference TRBV29-1 and TRBJ1-5, is SAVISQKPSRDICQRGTSLTIQCQVDSQVTMMFWYRQQPGQSLTLIATANQGSEATYESGFVIDKFPISRPNLTFSTLTVSNMSPEDSSIYLCSAMTGFDQPQHFGDGTRLSIL.